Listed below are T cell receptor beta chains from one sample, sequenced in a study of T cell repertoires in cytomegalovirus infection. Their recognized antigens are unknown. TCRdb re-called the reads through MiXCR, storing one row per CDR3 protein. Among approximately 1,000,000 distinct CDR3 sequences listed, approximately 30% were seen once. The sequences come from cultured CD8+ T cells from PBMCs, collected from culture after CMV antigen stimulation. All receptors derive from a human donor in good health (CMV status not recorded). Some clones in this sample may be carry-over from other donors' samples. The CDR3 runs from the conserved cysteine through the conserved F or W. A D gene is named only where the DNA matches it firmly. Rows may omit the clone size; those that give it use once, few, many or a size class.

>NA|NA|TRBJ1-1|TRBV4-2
CASSPRRGGGSTEAFF
TGTGCCAGCAGCCCCCGTAGGGGGGGGGGGTCCACTGAAGCTTTCTTT
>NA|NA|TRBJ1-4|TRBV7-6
CASSPHRVTNEKLFF
TGTGCCAGCAGCCCCCACAGGGTAACTAATGAAAAACTGTTTTTT
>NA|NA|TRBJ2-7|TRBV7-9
CASSSNWDPSYEQYF
TGTGCCAGCAGTTCAAACTGGGACCCCTCCTACGAGCAGTACTTC
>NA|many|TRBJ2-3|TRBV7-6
CASSPYTGLGRRVTDTQYF
TGTGCCAGCAGCCCCTACACAGGGTTGGGGCGCCGGGTCACAGATACGCAGTATTTT
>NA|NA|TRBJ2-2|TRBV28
CSSSTPATRSTGELFF
TGTAGCAGCTCAACCCCGGCGACCAGGAGCACCGGGGAGCTGTTTTTT
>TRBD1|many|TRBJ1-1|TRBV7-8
CATTPDRGMNTEAFF
TGTGCCACCACCCCGGACAGGGGGATGAACACTGAAGCTTTCTTT
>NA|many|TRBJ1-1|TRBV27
CASSLSIQSDTEAFF
TGTGCCAGCAGTTTATCGATCCAATCTGACACTGAAGCTTTCTTT
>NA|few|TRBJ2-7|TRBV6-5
CASRTPSYEQYF
TGTGCCAGCAGGACACCCTCCTACGAGCAGTACTTC
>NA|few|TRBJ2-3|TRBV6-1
CASSEKWLTDTQYF
TGTGCCAGCAGTGAGAAGTGGTTGACAGATACGCAGTATTTT
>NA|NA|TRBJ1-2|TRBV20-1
CSARQGYGYTF
TGCAGTGCTAGACAGGGGTATGGCTACACCTTC
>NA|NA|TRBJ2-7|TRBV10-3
CAISGRDPRAYEQYF
TGTGCCATCAGTGGCCGGGACCCCCGAGCCTACGAGCAGTACTTC
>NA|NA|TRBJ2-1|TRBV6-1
CASSGIREVTYNEQFF
TGTGCCAGCAGTGGGATCAGGGAAGTAACCTACAATGAGCAGTTCTTC
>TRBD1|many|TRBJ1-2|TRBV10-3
CAISESKKGQGDGYTF
TGTGCCATCAGTGAGTCGAAGAAGGGACAGGGGGATGGCTACACCTTC
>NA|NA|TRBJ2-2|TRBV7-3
CASSLPFRGAAGTGELFF
TGTGCCAGCAGCTTACCCTTCCGGGGGGCTGCGGGGACCGGGGAGCTGTTTTTT
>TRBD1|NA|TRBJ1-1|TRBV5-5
CASSPGQATNTEAFF
TGTGCCAGCAGCCCCGGACAGGCCACGAACACTGAAGCTTTCTTT
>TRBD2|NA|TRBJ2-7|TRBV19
CASSASGETYEQYF
TGTGCCAGTAGCGCGAGCGGGGAGACCTACGAGCAGTACTTC
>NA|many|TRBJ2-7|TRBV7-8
CASSLRQGSYEQYF
TGTGCCAGCAGCTTAAGGCAGGGGTCCTACGAGCAGTACTTC
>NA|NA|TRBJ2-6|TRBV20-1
CAAYSGANVLTF
TGCGCTGCTTACTCTGGGGCCAACGTCCTGACTTTC
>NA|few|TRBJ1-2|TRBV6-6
CASSPQGVEEPRYGYTF
TGTGCCAGCAGTCCCCAGGGAGTTGAAGAACCTCGCTATGGCTACACCTTC
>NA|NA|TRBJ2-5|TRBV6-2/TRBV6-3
CASRRGIQETQYF
TGTGCCAGCAGGCGCGGGATCCAAGAGACCCAGTACTTC
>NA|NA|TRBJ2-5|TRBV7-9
CASSLTLPPYQETQYF
TGTGCCAGCAGCCTGACCCTCCCGCCGTACCAAGAGACCCAGTACTTC
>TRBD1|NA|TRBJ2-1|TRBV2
CAMGQGYEQFF
TGTGCCATGGGACAGGGCTACGAGCAGTTCTTC
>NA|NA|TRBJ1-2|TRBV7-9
CASSSEGKGGYTF
TGTGCCAGCAGCTCAGAAGGGAAAGGAGGCTACACCTTC
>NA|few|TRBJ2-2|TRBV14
CASSQDPVWTANTGELFF
TGTGCCAGCAGCCAAGATCCCGTCTGGACGGCGAACACCGGGGAGCTGTTTTTT
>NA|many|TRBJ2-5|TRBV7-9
CASSFPGVETQYF
TGTGCCAGCAGCTTCCCTGGGGTTGAGACCCAGTACTTC
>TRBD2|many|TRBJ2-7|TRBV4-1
CASSTGLGYEQYF
TGCGCCAGCAGCACGGGACTAGGCTACGAGCAGTACTTC
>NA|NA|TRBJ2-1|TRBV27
CASSLNTPSYNEQFF
TGTGCCAGCAGTTTGAATACCCCCTCCTACAATGAGCAGTTCTTC
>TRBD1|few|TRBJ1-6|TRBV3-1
CASSRDRGRVSPLHF
TGTGCCAGCAGCCGCGACAGGGGGCGTGTTTCACCCCTCCACTTT
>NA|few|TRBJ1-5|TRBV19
CASSMGTGAAWPQHF
TGTGCCAGTAGTATGGGAACGGGGGCCGCGTGGCCCCAGCATTTT
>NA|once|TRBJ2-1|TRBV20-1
CSATNHGTPPEQFF
TGCAGTGCTACGAACCATGGTACCCCCCCTGAGCAGTTCTTC
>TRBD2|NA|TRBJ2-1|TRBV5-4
CASSEQLAGDYNEQFF
TGTGCCAGCAGCGAACAACTAGCGGGGGATTACAATGAGCAGTTCTTC
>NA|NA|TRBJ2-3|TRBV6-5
CASSYGSGEPADTQYF
TGTGCCAGCAGTTACGGGTCGGGGGAGCCGGCGGATACGCAGTATTTT
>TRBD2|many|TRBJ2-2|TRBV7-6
CASSPSGGADTGELFF
TGTGCCAGCAGCCCTAGCGGGGGGGCCGACACCGGGGAGCTGTTTTTT
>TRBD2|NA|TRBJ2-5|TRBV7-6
CASSTETSGGLKTQYF
TGTGCCAGCAGCACCGAGACTAGCGGGGGGCTAAAGACCCAGTACTTC
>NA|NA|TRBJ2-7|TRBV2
CAIGHEQYF
TGTGCCATCGGACACGAGCAGTACTTC
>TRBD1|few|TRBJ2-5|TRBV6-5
CASSTGTGGWETQYF
TGTGCCAGCAGTACGGGGACAGGGGGCTGGGAGACCCAGTACTTC
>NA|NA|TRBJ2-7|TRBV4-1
CASSLRDGYEQYF
TGCGCCAGCAGCCTCCGGGACGGCTACGAGCAGTACTTC